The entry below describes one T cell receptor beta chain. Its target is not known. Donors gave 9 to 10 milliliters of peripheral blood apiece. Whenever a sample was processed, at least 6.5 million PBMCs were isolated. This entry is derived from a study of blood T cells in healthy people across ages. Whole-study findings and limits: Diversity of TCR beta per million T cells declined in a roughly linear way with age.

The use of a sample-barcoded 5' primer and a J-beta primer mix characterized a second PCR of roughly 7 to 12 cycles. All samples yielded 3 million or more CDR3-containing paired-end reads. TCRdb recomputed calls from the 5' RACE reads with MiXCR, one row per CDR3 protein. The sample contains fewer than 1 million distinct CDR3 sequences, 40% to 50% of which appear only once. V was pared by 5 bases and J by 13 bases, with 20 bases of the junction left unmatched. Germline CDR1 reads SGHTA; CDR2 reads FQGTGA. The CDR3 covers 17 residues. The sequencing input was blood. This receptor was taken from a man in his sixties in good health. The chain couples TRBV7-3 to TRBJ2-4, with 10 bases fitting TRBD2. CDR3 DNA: TGTGCCAGCAGCCCTCTAGCGGGGGCGACCTCCTACAATGAGCAGTACTTC. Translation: CASSPLAGATSYNEQYF.